This T cell receptor beta chain was captured by sequencing in a study of shared clonotypes between healthy human individuals. Whole-study context: Used for every donor were three CD4 naive, three CD4 memory, two CD8 naive and one CD8 memory plate. Study-level results: The sole specimen, blood, was sampled, and tissue repertoires likely differ.

As concerns this clone: Its target is unknown.

This CDR3 region has 15 residues. Germline V CDR1 and CDR2: SEHNR, FQNEAQ (reference sequence). V shed 2 bases, J shed 3 bases, and the junction held 7 bases outside the gene matches. Every donor was a Caucasian adult from Nashville, Tennessee. Sequenced by immunoSEQ multiplex PCR; TCRdb stores in-frame clones only, minus some. The table records 1,500,000 or so clones, 96% of them present only once. Sample: naive CD4+ T cells sorted from blood. Subset here: CD45RA+ positively selected. The TCR originated in a man aged 30 to 45 in good health. The chain joins TRBV7-9 to TRBJ2-7, with 7 nucleotides matching TRBD1. The CDR3 region has the DNA TGTGCCAGCAGCTTATGGGGGACAGATTTCTACGAGCAGTACTTC. It specifies CASSLWGTDFYEQYF.